This TCR beta chain derives from a study of T cells in Graves' hyperthyroidism and ophthalmopathy. Study conclusions and caveats: Most thyroid clonotypes that were expanded above 0.001 also turned up in blood.

Amplified regions were TCR beta CDR3 sequences from RNA transcripts. Primed by the HTBI set, a first-round RT-PCR was run on the TCR CDR3. TCRdb independently ran MiXCR on the multiplex PCR reads; one entry per CDR3 protein. Of approximately 530,000 distinct CDR3 sequences listed, approximately 20% are singletons. On this clonotype: Its antigen is unknown.

The CDR3 extends over 14 amino acids. CDR1 is MGHDK and CDR2 is SYGVNS in the germline V gene. The trim removed 7 bases at V and 8 bases at J, leaving 5 bases unmatched. The clonotype originates from a man aged 35-49 years with Graves' ophthalmopathy. This chain connects TRBV25-1 to TRBJ1-6; TRBD1 matches at 10 bases. Specimen: blood. CDR3 DNA: TGTGCCAGCAAGCCGGGACAGGGGTATTCACCCCTCCACTTT. This gives the protein CASKPGQGYSPLHF.